This T cell receptor (beta chain) was sequenced for a study of tumor-infiltrating lymphocytes in primary liver carcinoma. Study background: Patients comprised men and women whose ages fell between 30 and 69 years.

This CDR3 contains 13 residues. V was clipped by 5 bases and J by 7 bases, with 12 bases between them. The researchers obtained blood RNA from unsorted whole blood and also extracted germline DNA. Patients were treatment-naive with chronic HBV infection. A primer matching the constant region was used to make TCR beta cDNA from approximately 500 ng of total RNA. Slightly modified ARM-PCR with three nested multiplex PCR rounds yielded TCR beta libraries. Amplification in the first two PCR rounds was performed using TRBV1-TRBV30 forward primers and a C-beta reverse primer for approximately 10 cycles each. TCRdb processed the multiplex PCR reads anew with MiXCR; each CDR3 protein has one entry. The sample lists around 170,000 distinct CDR3 sequences, around 60% occurring once.

The sequencing input was peripheral blood. This receptor was obtained from a man aged 35-49 years with primary liver carcinoma and hepatitis B virus infection. The V gene is TRBV12-3 or TRBV12-4, the J gene TRBJ2-1, with a tentative D call TRBD1 (5 bases). CDR3 amino acids: CASSTQGGNEQFF. CDR3 bases: TGTGCCAGCAGTACCCAGGGTGGGAATGAGCAGTTCTTC.